The entry below gives a single T cell receptor (beta chain) sequence along with its context. This sample is part of a study of cytomegalovirus exposure and HLA in healthy donors. The study ran its PCR with 60 Vbeta and 13 Jbeta primers. Some clones are missing from TCRdb's copy, which holds only in-frame ones; the method was immunoSEQ multiplex PCR. The sample holds roughly 110,000 clones; roughly 80% are singletons and the top ten take approximately 2%. V dropped 2 bases and J dropped 5 bases, with 12 bases sitting between them. The CDR3 is made up of 14 amino acids. The germline CDR1 and CDR2 sequences are MGHRA and YSYEKL.

The receptor was isolated from a young man in good health and CMV-seronegative. Source material: PBMCs. V gene TRBV4-1 combines with J gene TRBJ1-1; D uncertain. CDR3 in amino acids: CASSQKARGTEAFF. In DNA, the CDR3 is TGCGCCAGCAGCCAAAAAGCCCGAGGGACTGAAGCTTTCTTT.